This entry concerns a single TCR beta chain. Looked up from germline, CDR1 is SGDLS and CDR2 is YYNGEE. V was trimmed by 0 bases and J by 2 bases, leaving 7 bases between them. The length of the CDR3 is 14 residues. This entry is derived from a study of blood T cells in healthy people across ages. The study recruited healthy Caucasian donors from Russia who were aged about 6 to 90. No fewer than 7 million PBMCs went into each sample. Total RNA, at least 5.5 micrograms per sample, was extracted from PBMCs. A second PCR, run for roughly 7 to 12 cycles, used a sample-barcoded 5' primer plus a J-beta primer mix. MiXCR, run by TCRdb on the 5' RACE reads, gives a single entry per CDR3 protein. The repertoire holds 1.2 million to 1.5 million distinct CDR3 sequences, with roughly 60% as singletons.

Sequencing was performed on blood. J is TRBJ2-3 and V is TRBV9; D is ambiguous. This receptor was taken from a man aged 18 to 29 in good health. The CDR3 nucleotides read TGTGCCAGCAGCGTAGAAGGGAACACAGATACGCAGTATTTT. Translating it yields CASSVEGNTDTQYF.